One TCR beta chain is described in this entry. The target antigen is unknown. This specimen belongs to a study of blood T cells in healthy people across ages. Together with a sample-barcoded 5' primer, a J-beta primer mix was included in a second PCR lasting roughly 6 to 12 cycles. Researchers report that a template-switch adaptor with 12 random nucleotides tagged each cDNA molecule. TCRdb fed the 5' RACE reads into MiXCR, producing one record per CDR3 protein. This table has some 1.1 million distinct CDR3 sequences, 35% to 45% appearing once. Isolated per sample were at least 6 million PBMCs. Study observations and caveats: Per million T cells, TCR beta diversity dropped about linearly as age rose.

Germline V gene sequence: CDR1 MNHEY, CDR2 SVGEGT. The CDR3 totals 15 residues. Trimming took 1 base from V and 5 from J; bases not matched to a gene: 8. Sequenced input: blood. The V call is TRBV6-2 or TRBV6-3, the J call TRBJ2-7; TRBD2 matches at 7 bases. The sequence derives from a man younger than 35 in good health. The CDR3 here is CASSYWASGNDEQYF. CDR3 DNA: TGTGCCAGCAGTTACTGGGCTAGCGGTAACGACGAGCAGTACTTC.